This T cell receptor (beta chain) was found in a study of blood T cell repertoires in COVID-19. At the level of the study: In each case, the material was cDNA or gDNA derived from T cells, B-cell-depleted T cells, or PBMCs.

Authors' data handling: By means of reference gene primer amplification, nucleated cell counts were estimated. TCRdb keeps only in-frame clones here, not all; method: immunoSEQ multiplex PCR. V and J calls and clone size are as listed in that table; D and trimming were resolved from the DNA. The data contain around 280,000 clones, under 90% of them singletons. V lost 0 bases and J 1 base, leaving 10 bases between the germline ends. The V gene's germline CDR1 is SGHRS and CDR2 YFSETQ. This CDR3 spans 15 amino acids. Enrolled during active infection, Seattle patients were then followed longitudinally. V and J are TRBV5-1 and TRBJ2-5, with D possibly matching TRBD2 (5 bases). The receptor's source is a woman aged 25-40 years with COVID-19, enrolled during active disease. Sequenced: peripheral blood. In DNA form, the CDR3 reads TGCGCCAGCAGCTTGGCCGCAGGACTCCAAGAGACCCAGTACTTC. This encodes CASSLAAGLQETQYF.